The clone carrying this T cell receptor beta chain was observed a few times. This sample stems from a study of response to subunit inactivated influenza vaccine. TCRdb analysed the RT-PCR reads with MiXCR anew, one entry per CDR3 protein. The sample consists of 650,000 to 800,000 distinct CDR3 sequences, roughly 14% of them appearing once. This CDR3 is built from 15 residues. Germline V gene lookup returns CDR1 SGHVS and CDR2 FQNEAQ. V was pared by 2 bases and J by 0 bases, with 8 bases between. The source was PBMCs from blood, collected approximately 15 days before vaccination. This sequence was found in a man between 45 and 60 years old who received an inactivated influenza vaccine. The rearrangement links TRBV7-8 to TRBJ2-4; D gene unclear. CDR3 sequence reads: CASSLTAVAKNIQYF. The CDR3 DNA reads TGTGCCAGCAGCTTAACGGCGGTAGCCAAAAACATTCAGTACTTC.